This T cell receptor (beta chain) was identified during a study of response to subunit inactivated influenza vaccine. Whole-study results and caveats: There was a suggestion from the authors that each seasonal influenza vaccination recruits few new T cells.

CDR3 length: 14 residues. Germline V gene sequence: CDR1 SNHLY, CDR2 FYNNEI. V dropped 6 bases and J dropped 2; count of bases not matched to a gene: 6. Each CDR3 protein gets one entry after TCRdb re-called the RT-PCR reads with MiXCR. The sample lists 400,000 to 650,000 distinct CDR3 sequences; more than 7% were seen once. This clonotype showed up many times. What it recognizes is unknown. The receptor was derived from a man aged 50 to 75 who received an inactivated influenza vaccine. The material was PBMCs from blood, obtained around 25 months after vaccination. The chain carries TRBV2 and TRBJ2-7; TRBD1 matches at 8 bases. CDR3 nucleotides: TGTGCCAGCAGGGAGAGGACAGGGCCCTACGAGCAGTACTTC. It yields the protein CASRERTGPYEQYF.